Below, 8 T cell receptor beta chains from the same sample are listed, as sequenced in a study of CD8 T cells in Susac syndrome. Random hexamers primed reverse transcription of about 0.45 to 1 ug RNA. TCRdb called the immunoSEQ multiplex PCR reads again in MiXCR, with one record for every CDR3 protein. Seen here are about 150,000 distinct CDR3 sequences, about 94% observed once, and the top ten hold just over 0.2%. Sequences were obtained from CD8+ T cells from PBMCs. These receptors came from a human donor with multiple sclerosis.

The gene calls are TRBV3-1 and TRBJ2-1; possibly TRBD1 or TRBD2 for D (5 bases each). The length of the CDR3 is 20 residues. Germline loops: CDR1 LGHDT, CDR2 YNNKEL (reference sequence). Trimming removed 1 base from V and 0 bases from J, with 22 bases in between. CDR3 region: CASSQASVRGKGSSYNEQFF. Written as DNA, the CDR3 is TGTGCCAGCAGCCAAGCTTCCGTGAGGGGTAAAGGCAGCTCCTACAATGAGCAGTTCTTC.

The V and J genes are TRBV30 and TRBJ1-1; maybe TRBD1 (5 bases). Trimming took 0 bases from V and 11 from J, leaving 13 bases between them. Per the germline V gene, CDR1 is GTSNPN and CDR2 is SVGIG (reference sequence). The CDR3 consists of 12 residues. The CDR3 sequence is CAWSVEEGSAFF. For the CDR3, the DNA is TGTGCCTGGAGTGTCGAAGAGGGGTCGGCTTTCTTT.

This clonotype was recorded only once. The genes are TRBV20-1 and TRBJ2-4, with 7 bases that match TRBD2. The CDR3 loop spans 16 amino acids. Germline loops: CDR1 DFQATT, CDR2 SNEGSKA (reference sequence). V gave up 0 bases and J gave up 6 bases; unmatched junction bases: 11. CDR3: CSARDSTGGGRNIQYF. The CDR3 coding sequence is TGCAGTGCTAGAGATAGTACCGGGGGAGGGCGAAACATTCAGTACTTC.

The genes are TRBV19 and TRBJ2-3, with a tentative D call TRBD2 (6 bases). CDR1 is LNHDA, CDR2 SQIVND, per germline (reference sequence). Trimming left V 3 bases short and J 9 bases short, with 19 bases between. This CDR3 is 15 amino acids long. Here the CDR3 reads CASSIKAGPKRTQYF. The CDR3 bases are TGTGCCAGTAGTATCAAGGCGGGGCCGAAGAGAACGCAGTATTTT.

The CDR3 bases are TGTGCCAGCAGCCCGCGGACTAGCGGGGAGCAGTTCTTC. Its translation: CASSPRTSGEQFF. The rearrangement uses TRBV9 and TRBJ2-1; 11 bases align to TRBD2. Losses at the gene ends were 4 bases for V and 10 bases for J; bases not matched to a gene: 4. Germline assignment: CDR1 SGDLS and CDR2 YYNGEE. There are 13 residues in the CDR3.

J is TRBJ2-3 and V is TRBV27; TRBD1 matches 7 bases. The CDR3 extends over 15 amino acids. Trimming removed 10 bases from V and 0 bases from J; junction bases left unmatched: 10. Germline values: CDR1 MNHEY, CDR2 SMNVEV (reference sequence). CDR3 coding DNA: TGTGCCACACGGGACAGTTATTCTAGCACAGATACGCAGTATTTT. It yields the protein CATRDSYSSTDTQYF.

The chain uses TRBV14 and TRBJ1-2, with D perhaps matching TRBD1 (5 bases). In germline, CDR1 is SGHDN, CDR2 FVKESK. Trimming stripped 0 bases from V and 6 bases from J, with 11 bases between. The CDR3 is 14 residues long. The CDR3: CASSQDNGGNGYTF. The DNA of the CDR3 is TGTGCCAGCAGCCAAGATAATGGGGGTAATGGCTACACCTTC. Using reference TRBV14 and TRBJ1-2 for the parts outside the CDR3, the full variable domain is EAGVTQFPSHSVIEKGQTVTLRCDPISGHDNLYWYRRVMGKEIKFLLHFVKESKQDESGMPNNRFLAERTGGTYSTLKVQPAELEDSGVYFCASSQDNGGNGYTFGSGTRLTVV.

This sequence joins TRBV9 and TRBJ2-7; D is ambiguous. The CDR3 consists of 15 residues. V lost 0 bases, J lost 1 base, and 11 bases lay in between. CDR1 is SGDLS, CDR2 YYNGEE, per germline. CDR3 in DNA: TGTGCCAGCAGCGTAGATGTGGGTGGGTCCTACGAGCAGTACTTC. This codes for CASSVDVGGSYEQYF.